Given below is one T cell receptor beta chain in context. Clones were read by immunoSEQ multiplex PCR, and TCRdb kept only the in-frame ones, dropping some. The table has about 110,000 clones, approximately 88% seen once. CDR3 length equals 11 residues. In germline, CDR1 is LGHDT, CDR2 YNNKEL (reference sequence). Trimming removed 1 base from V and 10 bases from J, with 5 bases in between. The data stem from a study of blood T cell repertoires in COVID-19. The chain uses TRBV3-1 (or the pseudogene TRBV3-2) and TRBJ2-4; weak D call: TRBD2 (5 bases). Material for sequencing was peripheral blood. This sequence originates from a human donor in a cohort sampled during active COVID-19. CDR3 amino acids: CASSQGRIQYF. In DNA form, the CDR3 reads TGTGCCAGCAGCCAAGGGAGGATTCAGTACTTC.